One sample yielded the 27 T cell receptor beta chains listed below, sequenced in a study of cytomegalovirus exposure and HLA in healthy donors. The PCR employed 60 Vbeta primers together with 13 Jbeta primers. The protocol was immunoSEQ multiplex PCR, while the TCRdb copy is restricted to in-frame clones and leaves out a portion. The sample consists of roughly 230,000 clones, about 85% of them appearing once. The sequencing input was PBMCs. The receptor set was obtained from a girl aged 2 to 10 in good health and CMV-seronegative.

This clone has just a few counts. V is TRBV18 and J is TRBJ2-7; 8 bases fit TRBD1. CDR3 length: 15 residues. V gave up 2 bases and J gave up 6 bases; unmatched junction bases: 9. CDR1 is KGHSH, CDR2 LQKENI, per germline. CDR3 DNA: TGTGCCAGCTCACCATCGACAGGGGTTTGGTCCGAGCAGTACTTC. Its translation: CASSPSTGVWSEQYF.

The chain recombines TRBV20-1 with TRBJ2-1; no reliable D call. This CDR3 is built from 11 residues. The germline V and J ends were trimmed by 1 base and 7 bases, with 5 bases remaining between them. The germline V gene encodes CDR1 DFQATT and CDR2 SNEGSKA (reference sequence). The CDR3 loop reads CSARAPNEQFF. Here the CDR3 DNA reads TGCAGTGCTAGAGCCCCAAATGAGCAGTTCTTC.

The J gene is TRBJ2-1, the V gene TRBV5-1; 9 bases match TRBD1. V was pared by 4 bases and J by 6 bases, with 8 bases of the junction left unmatched. CDR1 and CDR2 (germline): SGHRS, YFSETQ. The CDR3 is 15 amino acids. CDR3 sequence (DNA): TGCGCCAGCAGCCCGGGACAGGGAAACGGCAATGAGCAGTTCTTC. Translating gives CASSPGQGNGNEQFF.

Concerning this clone itself: Different DNA sequences within this sample yield the same CDR3. The rearrangement uses TRBV6-6 and TRBJ2-5, with 7 bases fitting TRBD2. After removal of 1 base from V and 5 bases from J, the junction contained 1 base not matched to a gene. The CDR3 contains 13 residues. CDR1 and CDR2 from the germline V gene are MNHNY and SVGAGI (reference sequence). The CDR3: CASSYLGGETQYF. The CDR3 DNA is TGTGCCAGCAGTTACTTGGGGGGGGAGACCCAGTACTTC.

This chain connects TRBV4-1 to TRBJ1-1; TRBD1 might be the D (6 bases). V was cut by 1 base and J by 9 bases, with 18 bases left in between. Per germline, CDR1 MGHRA and CDR2 YSYEKL. The CDR3 loop spans 15 amino acids. CDR3 loop: CASSQAPGQMNQAFF. CDR3 nucleotides: TGCGCCAGCAGCCAAGCTCCCGGACAGATGAATCAAGCTTTCTTT.

The rearrangement joins TRBV5-1 to TRBJ2-3, with 11 bases that match TRBD1. CDR3 size: 17 residues. CDR1 and CDR2 (germline): SGHRS, YFSETQ. The J segment lost 4 bases and the V segment lost 4 bases, leaving 11 bases of the junction unmatched. The CDR3, as DNA: TGCGCCAGCAGCCCACGTCCCGGGACAGGGGGAGCAGATACGCAGTATTTT. It is translated as CASSPRPGTGGADTQYF.

The CDR3 reads CASKNRASGANVLTF. In DNA form, the CDR3 reads TGTGCCAGCAAGAACAGAGCCTCTGGGGCCAACGTCCTGACTTTC. The rearrangement joins TRBV6-4 to TRBJ2-6; D remains ambiguous. The CDR3 extends over 15 amino acids. Trimming took 7 bases from V and 0 from J, leaving 10 bases between them. In germline, CDR1 is MRHNA, CDR2 SNTAGT.

The V call is TRBV7-2, the J call TRBJ2-3; D unclear. The CDR3 consists of 14 residues. Germline V gene data show CDR1 as SGHTA and CDR2 as FQGNSA. V lost 2 bases and J lost 2, with 8 bases in between. DNA of the CDR3: TGTGCCAGCAGCTTATCCTACTTCACAGATACGCAGTATTTT. It translates to CASSLSYFTDTQYF. The full variable domain, its missing parts supplied by reference TRBV7-2 and TRBJ2-3, is GAGVSQSPSNKVTEKGKDVELRCDPISGHTALYWYRQSLGQGLEFLIYFQGNSAPDKSGLPSDRFSAERTGGSVSTLTIQRTQQEDSAVYLCASSLSYFTDTQYFGPGTRLTVL.

This clone was seen only a few times. This sequence joins TRBV28 and TRBJ2-7, with D perhaps matching TRBD1 (5 bases). The V end lost 1 base, the J end lost 7 bases, and 32 bases lay between the germline ends. Looked up from germline, CDR1 is MDHEN and CDR2 is SYDVKM. This CDR3 is built from 20 residues. This chain's CDR3 is CASSLLSPQFISPRVPEQYF. The CDR3 DNA reads as TGTGCCAGCAGTTTATTAAGCCCCCAGTTTATTAGCCCCAGGGTACCTGAGCAGTACTTC.

The chain uses TRBV11-3 and TRBJ2-7; no definite D call. Trimming cost V 2 bases and J 5 bases, with 10 bases left between them. The CDR3 runs 13 residues. Germline CDR1 SGHNT, CDR2 YENEEA. CDR3 region: CASSLSSANEQYF. The CDR3 DNA is TGTGCCAGCAGCTTAAGTAGTGCGAACGAGCAGTACTTC. Full variable domain (outside the CDR3, taken from reference TRBV11-3 and TRBJ2-7): EAGVVQSPRYKIIEKKQPVAFWCNPISGHNTLYWYLQNLGQGPELLIRYENEEAVDDSQLPKDRFSAERLKGVDSTLKIQPAELGDSAVYLCASSLSSANEQYFGPGTRLTVT.

The CDR3 sequence: CATSSLRTSGAYEQYF. For the CDR3, the DNA is TGTGCCACCAGCTCCCTCCGGACTAGCGGGGCCTACGAGCAGTACTTC. The V gene is TRBV15, the J gene TRBJ2-7; 12 bases are shared with TRBD2. The length of the CDR3 is 16 residues. V shed 5 bases and J 2 bases; nucleotides not matched to a gene: 7. Per germline, CDR1 LNHNV and CDR2 YYDKDF (reference sequence).

This clone occurred a few times. The chain employs TRBV7-9 and TRBJ1-1, with TRBD1 matching over 7 bases. The CDR3 is made up of 13 amino acids. V shed 1 base, J shed 11 bases, and the junction held 7 bases outside the gene matches. CDR1 SEHNR and CDR2 FQNEAQ come from the germline V gene (reference sequence). The CDR3 sequence: CASSLGTGRRAFF. DNA of the CDR3: TGTGCCAGCAGCTTAGGGACAGGAAGAAGGGCTTTCTTT.

CDR3 region: CATSRDHSREKLFF. Here the CDR3 DNA reads TGTGCCACCAGCAGAGATCACAGTAGGGAAAAACTGTTTTTT. The V gene is TRBV15, the J gene TRBJ1-4; the D is unclear. CDR3 length: 14 amino acids. The germline gives CDR1 LNHNV, CDR2 YYDKDF (reference sequence). V lost 0 bases and J lost 8, with 10 bases in between.

V is TRBV7-2 and J is TRBJ2-5; 15 positions agree with TRBD2. Germline CDR1 is SGHTA and CDR2 is FQGNSA. The CDR3 runs to 16 residues. The V gene end was trimmed by 5 bases and the J gene end by 5 bases; junction bases not matched to a gene: 6. The CDR3 is CASSRGLAGGGETQYF. DNA for the CDR3: TGTGCCAGCAGCCGTGGACTAGCGGGGGGGGGTGAGACCCAGTACTTC.

The rearrangement links TRBV6-6 to TRBJ1-2, with 8 bases fitting TRBD1. V lost 5 bases and J lost 10; bases outside the gene matches: 15. CDR1 and CDR2 (germline): MNHNY, SVGAGI (reference sequence). The length of the CDR3 is 15 residues. The chain's CDR3 is CASSGAGGAGNNYTF. CDR3 bases: TGTGCCAGCAGTGGGGCAGGGGGCGCGGGGAATAACTACACCTTC.

The chain combines TRBV30 with TRBJ1-2; 8 nucleotides match TRBD1. Per germline, CDR1 GTSNPN and CDR2 SVGIG (reference sequence). V shed 6 bases, J shed 0 bases, and the junction held 3 bases outside the gene matches. This CDR3 has 13 residues. The CDR3 protein is CACIQGANYGYTF. CDR3 DNA sequence: TGTGCCTGTATACAGGGGGCTAACTATGGCTACACCTTC.

This clone is a singleton in its sample. The chain carries TRBV7-8 and TRBJ2-4, with a tentative D call TRBD2 (7 bases). The germline CDR1 and CDR2 sequences are SGHVS and FQNEAQ. Deletions cut 1 base from V and 9 bases from J, with 16 bases between. The CDR3 contains 15 residues. CDR3 sequence: CASSLERGGKTIQYF. CDR3 nucleotides: TGTGCCAGCAGCTTAGAAAGGGGGGGGAAGACCATTCAGTACTTC.

This rearrangement joins TRBV19 to TRBJ2-1; D is ambiguous. Germline values: CDR1 LNHDA, CDR2 SQIVND (reference sequence). This CDR3 region has 14 residues. V lost 0 bases and J 3 bases, leaving 6 bases between the germline ends. The CDR3 sequence is CASSIDQVYNEQFF. CDR3 coding DNA: TGTGCCAGTAGTATAGACCAGGTCTACAATGAGCAGTTCTTC.

The chain links TRBV7-2 to TRBJ2-3; 8 bases match TRBD2. The CDR3 spans 12 residues. J was trimmed by 9 bases and V by 6 bases; bases with no gene match: 5. The germline CDR1 and CDR2 sequences are SGHTA and FQGNSA. In DNA, the CDR3 is TGTGCCAGCAGTTTCAGACTAGCGACGCAGTATTTT. It encodes CASSFRLATQYF.

The chain combines TRBV30 with TRBJ1-5; unclear D gene. Germline V gene lookup returns CDR1 GTSNPN and CDR2 SVGIG (reference sequence). V lost 0 bases, J lost 10 bases, and 13 bases lay in between. The CDR3 has 13 amino acids. The CDR3 loop is CAWSVQSEGPQHF. The DNA of the CDR3 is TGTGCCTGGAGTGTGCAGTCTGAGGGTCCCCAGCATTTT.

V usage is TRBV7-9 and J usage is TRBJ1-1; a weak D match, TRBD1 (5 bases). Germline V gene sequence: CDR1 SEHNR, CDR2 FQNEAQ (reference sequence). The CDR3 has 14 amino acids. V was shortened by 5 bases and J by 5 bases, with 15 bases between the two germline ends. Here the CDR3 reads CASSPGQGRTEAFF. CDR3 nucleotide sequence: TGTGCCAGCAGCCCCGGGCAGGGAAGGACTGAAGCTTTCTTT.

The J gene is TRBJ2-7, the V gene TRBV5-4; 9 bases align to TRBD2. CDR1 and CDR2 (germline): SGHNT, YYREEE (reference sequence). CDR3 length equals 14 residues. The ends lost 4 bases at V and 7 bases at J; junction bases unmatched: 9. DNA of the CDR3: TGTGCCAGCAGCGAAATGCTAGCGGGAAAGGAGCAGTACTTC. It specifies CASSEMLAGKEQYF. Together with reference TRBV5-4 and TRBJ2-7, the CDR3 gives the full variable domain: ETGVTQSPTHLIKTRGQQVTLRCSSQSGHNTVSWYQQALGQGPQFIFQYYREEENGRGNFPPRFSGLQFPNYSSELNVNALELDDSALYLCASSEMLAGKEQYFGPGTRLTVT.

The rearrangement links TRBV29-1 to TRBJ1-1, with D possibly TRBD1 on 5 matching bases. Germline V gene lookup returns CDR1 SQVTM and CDR2 ANQGSEA. Trimming took 3 bases from V and 0 from J, leaving 8 bases between them. The CDR3 is 13 residues long. CDR3 in amino acids: CSVERDLNTEAFF. As DNA, the CDR3 is TGCAGCGTTGAGCGGGACCTGAACACTGAAGCTTTCTTT. The full variable domain, its missing parts supplied by reference TRBV29-1 and TRBJ1-1, is SAVISQKPSRDICQRGTSLTIQCQVDSQVTMMFWYRQQPGQSLTLIATANQGSEATYESGFVIDKFPISRPNLTFSTLTVSNMSPEDSSIYLCSVERDLNTEAFFGQGTRLTVV.

V usage is TRBV4-1 and J usage is TRBJ1-4, with D perhaps matching TRBD1 (5 bases). The CDR3 totals 15 residues. The germline gives CDR1 MGHRA, CDR2 YSYEKL. The V end lost 4 bases, the J end lost 2 bases, and 11 bases lay between the germline ends. CDR3 residues: CASSPNDSTNEKLFF. DNA of the CDR3: TGCGCCAGCAGCCCTAACGACAGTACTAATGAAAAACTGTTTTTT.

The rearrangement uses TRBV5-1 and TRBJ1-2, with 9 nucleotides matching TRBD1. The germline gives CDR1 SGHRS, CDR2 YFSETQ. V shed 1 base, J shed 4 bases, and the junction held 2 bases outside the gene matches. The CDR3 totals 14 residues. The CDR3 protein is CASSLRGQGYGYTF. For the CDR3, the DNA is TGCGCCAGCAGCTTGAGGGGACAGGGCTATGGCTACACCTTC.

This sequence joins TRBV2 and TRBJ1-2, with 7 bases identical to TRBD1. There are 13 residues in the CDR3. The germline V gene has CDR1 SNHLY and CDR2 FYNNEI. J lost 6 bases, V lost 6 bases, and 7 bases had no gene match. The CDR3 nucleotides read TGTGCCAGCAGGGAAAAGACAGGGAATGGCTACACCTTC. Protein product: CASREKTGNGYTF.

This chain joins TRBV5-1 and TRBJ1-3; D is unclear. The CDR3 is 15 amino acids. Germline-derived CDR1 and CDR2 are SGHRS and YFSETQ. V lost 0 bases and J 0 bases, leaving 7 bases between the germline ends. In DNA, the CDR3 is TGCGCCAGCAGCTTGGGCACTAACTCTGGAAACACCATATATTTT. It yields the protein CASSLGTNSGNTIYF. The whole variable domain, remainder taken from reference TRBV5-1 and TRBJ1-3, is KAGVTQTPRYLIKTRGQQVTLSCSPISGHRSVSWYQQTPGQGLQFLFEYFSETQRNKGNFPGRFSGRQFSNSRSEMNVSTLELGDSALYLCASSLGTNSGNTIYFGEGSWLTVV.